Sequencing of this TCR beta chain was carried out in a study of blood T cells in healthy people across ages. This clonotype was found many times. With a J-beta primer mix and a sample-barcoded 5' primer, a second PCR ran roughly 6 to 11 cycles. Each CDR3 protein gets one entry after TCRdb re-called the 5' RACE reads with MiXCR. There are 550,000 to 800,000 distinct CDR3 sequences in the sample; less than 40% occur only once, and over 15% lies in the top ten. Trimming took off 2 bases at V and 4 bases at J, with 10 bases between the two ends. In germline, CDR1 is LGHNA, CDR2 YSLEER. CDR3 length: 14 amino acids.

Sequencing used blood. This clonotype was obtained from a woman over 75 in good health. The chain couples TRBV4-3 to TRBJ2-3; D is undetermined. CDR3 region: CASSQTVGSDTQYF. CDR3 DNA sequence: TGCGCCAGCAGCCAAACTGTGGGTTCAGATACGCAGTATTTT.